This T cell receptor (beta chain) was obtained from a study of response to subunit inactivated influenza vaccine (dated 2018 in TCRdb). Broadly, across the study: The study used deep quantitative T cell receptor repertoire profiling to track responses to a trivalent subunit inactivated influenza vaccine. The paper as a whole reports these results and caveats: The authors proposed that each seasonal influenza vaccination may bring in only a limited number of new T cells.

The method was RT-PCR. TCRdb shows the sequencer as Illumina HiSeq 2500. Starting from the raw public reads, TCRdb applied fastp trimming at Q25, assembled clones with MiXCR and retained in-frame beta chains. Identical CDR3 proteins give one entry, which carries the most common genes and DNA. This sample is represented by hundreds of thousands of distinct CDR3 sequences; about 17% of them were singletons. Clones ranked in the top ten supply less than 4% of the sample. Reading the germline V gene (reference sequence) gives CDR1 LNHDA and CDR2 SQIVND. Relative to germline, V is missing 10 bases and J is missing 4 bases, with 8 bases of the junction outside any gene match. Including the terminal cysteine and phenylalanine, the CDR3 comprises 13 residues. Of the read, only the CDR3 DNA is kept; its 39 bases are in frame from base 1. Concerning this clonotype itself: Its cognate antigen has yet to be identified. Base qualities are not at hand, and no much larger clone is one base apart.

The TCR originated in a man aged 50-75 years who received an inactivated influenza vaccine. Donor details come from another sample of the same person, matched by shared clones. Here the chain combines TRBV19 and TRBJ1-2; the junction holds 8 bases that match TRBD1. Material: CD4+ T cells sorted from PBMCs, obtained 23 months after vaccination. The nucleotide sequence is given as TGTGCCATATGGGACAGGTTCTTCTATGGCTACACCTTC. This sequence encodes CAIWDRFFYGYTF. Full variable domain (CDR3 extended with the reference TRBV19 and TRBJ1-2 proteins): DGGITQSPKYLFRKEGQNVTLSCEQNLNHDAMYWYRQDPGQGLRLIYYSQIVNDFQKGDIAEGYSVSREKKESFPLTVTSAQKNPTAFYLCAIWDRFFYGYTFGSGTRLTVV.